The source of this TCR beta chain is a study of T cells in Graves' hyperthyroidism and ophthalmopathy. Absent ophthalmopathy progression within 18 months defined stable Graves' hyperthyroidism. Amplified TCR beta CDR3 regions derived from RNA transcripts. Using the HTBI primer set, a first-round RT-PCR was run on the TCR CDR3. Each CDR3 protein is one row after TCRdb ran MiXCR on the multiplex PCR reads. The table records fewer than 400,000 distinct CDR3 sequences, around 25% of them present only once. This CDR3 is built from 18 residues. Germline CDR1 and CDR2: SGHRS and YFSETQ. The junction had 12 bases not matched to a gene; V was cut back by 4 bases and J by 4 bases.

The origin of this receptor is a man in his forties or fifties with Graves' hyperthyroidism. V usage is TRBV5-1 and J usage is TRBJ2-1; 12 nucleotides line up with TRBD1. Specimen: blood. The DNA for the CDR3 is TGCGCCAGCAGCCCGTCCCCGGGACAGGGGGCGGGATACAATGAGCAGTTCTTC. The encoded protein is CASSPSPGQGAGYNEQFF.